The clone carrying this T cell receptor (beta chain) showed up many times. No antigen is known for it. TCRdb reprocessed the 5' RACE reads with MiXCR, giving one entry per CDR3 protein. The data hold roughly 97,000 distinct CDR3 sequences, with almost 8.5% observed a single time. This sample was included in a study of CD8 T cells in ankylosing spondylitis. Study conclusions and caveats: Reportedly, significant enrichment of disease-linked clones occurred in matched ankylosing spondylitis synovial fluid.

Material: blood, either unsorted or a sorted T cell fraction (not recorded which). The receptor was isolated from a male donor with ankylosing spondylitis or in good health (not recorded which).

CDR3 nucleotides: TGTGCCAGCAGCTCCCCATTTGCTAGCAGCCACGAGCAGTACTTC. Its protein is CASSSPFASSHEQYF. V is TRBV7-6 and J is TRBJ2-7, with D tentatively TRBD2 (5 bases). CDR1 SGHVS and CDR2 FNYEAQ come from the germline V gene. The CDR3 is made up of 15 amino acids. V shed 4 bases and J shed 5 bases, with 18 bases lying between them.